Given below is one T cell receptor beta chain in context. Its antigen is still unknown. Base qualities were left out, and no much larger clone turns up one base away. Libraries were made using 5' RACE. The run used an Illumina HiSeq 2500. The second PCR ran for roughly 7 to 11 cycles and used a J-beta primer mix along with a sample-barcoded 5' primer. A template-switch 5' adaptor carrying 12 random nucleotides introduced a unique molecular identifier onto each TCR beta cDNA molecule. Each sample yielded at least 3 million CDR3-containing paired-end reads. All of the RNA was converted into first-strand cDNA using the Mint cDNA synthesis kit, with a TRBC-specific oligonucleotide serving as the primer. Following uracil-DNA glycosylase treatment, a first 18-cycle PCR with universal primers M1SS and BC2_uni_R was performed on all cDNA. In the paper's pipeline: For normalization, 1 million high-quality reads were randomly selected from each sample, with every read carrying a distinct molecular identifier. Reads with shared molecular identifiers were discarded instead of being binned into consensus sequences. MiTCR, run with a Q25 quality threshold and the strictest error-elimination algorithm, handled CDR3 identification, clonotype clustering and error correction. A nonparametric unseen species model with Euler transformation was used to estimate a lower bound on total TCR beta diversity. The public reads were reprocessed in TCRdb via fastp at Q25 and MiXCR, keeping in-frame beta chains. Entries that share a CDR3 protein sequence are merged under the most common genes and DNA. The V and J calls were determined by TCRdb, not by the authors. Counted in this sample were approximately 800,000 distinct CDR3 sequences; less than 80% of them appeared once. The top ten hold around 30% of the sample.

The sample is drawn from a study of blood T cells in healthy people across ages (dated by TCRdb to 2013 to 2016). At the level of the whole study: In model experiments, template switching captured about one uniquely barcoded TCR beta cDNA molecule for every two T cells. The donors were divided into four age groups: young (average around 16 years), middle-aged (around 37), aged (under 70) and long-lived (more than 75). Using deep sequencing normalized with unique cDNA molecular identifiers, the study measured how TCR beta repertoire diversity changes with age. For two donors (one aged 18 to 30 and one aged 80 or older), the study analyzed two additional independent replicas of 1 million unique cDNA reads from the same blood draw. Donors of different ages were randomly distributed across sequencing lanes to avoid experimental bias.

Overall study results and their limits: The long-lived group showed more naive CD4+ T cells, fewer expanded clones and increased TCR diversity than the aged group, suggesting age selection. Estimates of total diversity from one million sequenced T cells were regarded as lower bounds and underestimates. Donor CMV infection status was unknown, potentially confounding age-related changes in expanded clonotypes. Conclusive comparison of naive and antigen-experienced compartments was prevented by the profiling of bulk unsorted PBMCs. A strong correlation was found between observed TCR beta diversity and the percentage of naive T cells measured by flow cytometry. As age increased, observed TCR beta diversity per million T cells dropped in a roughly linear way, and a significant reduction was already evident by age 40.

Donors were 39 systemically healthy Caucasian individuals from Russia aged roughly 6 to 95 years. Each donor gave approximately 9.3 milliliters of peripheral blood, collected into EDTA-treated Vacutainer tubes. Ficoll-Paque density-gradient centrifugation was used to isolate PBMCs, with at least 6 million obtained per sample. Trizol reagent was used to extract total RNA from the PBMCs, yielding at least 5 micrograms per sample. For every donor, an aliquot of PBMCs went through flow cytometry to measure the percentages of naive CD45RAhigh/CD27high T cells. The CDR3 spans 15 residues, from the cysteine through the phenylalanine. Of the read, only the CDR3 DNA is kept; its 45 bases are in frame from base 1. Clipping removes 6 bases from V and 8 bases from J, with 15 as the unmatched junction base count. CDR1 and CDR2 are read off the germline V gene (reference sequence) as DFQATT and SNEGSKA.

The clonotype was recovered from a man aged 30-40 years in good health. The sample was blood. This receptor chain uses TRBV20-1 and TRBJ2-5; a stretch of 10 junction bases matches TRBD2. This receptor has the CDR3 CSALGLAAAGRTQYF. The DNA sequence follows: TGCAGTGCCTTAGGACTAGCGGCAGCGGGCCGCACCCAGTACTTC.